This T cell receptor beta chain was observed in a study of a mutant IDH1 vaccine in newly diagnosed glioma. Study-wide context: Treatment recipients were about 60% male and around 40% female, and their mean age was around 40 years. The earlier regimen, radiotherapy, temozolomide, or both, was most often both. Study conclusions and caveats: Pseudoprogression seemed unrelated to changes in top peripheral T cell clonotypes.

Time point given: baseline, week 1 (first vaccination visit). Sample treatment: pre-vaccination baseline after standard-of-care therapy. New WHO grade 3 or 4 IDH1-mutant, ATRX-lost astrocytomas were present in all donors. About this clone: Its target is unknown.

The CDR3 extends over 16 amino acids. Trimming cost V 5 bases and J 5 bases, with 21 bases left between them. Germline V gene sequence: CDR1 SGHTA, CDR2 FQGTGA. TCRdb's table, derived via immunoSEQ multiplex PCR, lists solely in-frame clones and lacks some. The sample records 98,000 or so clones, over 85% being singletons. The TCR originated in a woman between 45 and 60 years old with glioma. The sequences come from PBMCs, collected from a glioma patient treated with radiotherapy, temozolomide or both. The genes are TRBV7-3 and TRBJ2-5, with a possible D match to TRBD2 (6 bases). The CDR3 DNA sequence: TGTGCCAGCAGCCCCGGGTCTAGCGCCTTTGCGGAGACCCAGTACTTC. Protein sequence: CASSPGSSAFAETQYF. The variable domain in full, with the rest retrieved from reference TRBV7-3 and TRBJ2-5, is GAGVSQTPSNKVTEKGKYVELRCDPISGHTALYWYRQSLGQGPEFLIYFQGTGAADDSGLPNDRFFAVRPEGSVSTLKIQRTERGDSAVYLCASSPGSSAFAETQYFGPGTRLLVL.